This T cell receptor (beta chain) was observed in a study of T cells in Graves' hyperthyroidism and ophthalmopathy (dated by TCRdb to between 2018 and 2020). With respect to the entire study: Peripheral blood samples were taken at the time of initial diagnosis, prior to any treatment. In about 6 Graves' hyperthyroidism patients, the study also compared T-cell repertoires from thyroid tissue with T-cell repertoires from blood. TCR V-J signatures able to tell the groups apart were searched for in a discovery cohort of 90 to 100 patients, of whom more than 40 had Graves' ophthalmopathy and about 60 had stable Graves' hyperthyroidism. The roughly 91 discovery patients were randomly split 7:3 into training and test sets. According to the paper, TCR Vbeta CDR3 sequencing was carried out on over 130 peripheral blood samples, which came from under 50 ophthalmopathy, 80 or so hyperthyroidism and about 17 progressor patients. After blood sampling, hyperthyroidism patients were treated with methimazole at a starting dose of 30 mg daily, and ophthalmopathy patients were treated with high-dose intravenous methylprednisolone. Prospective prediction of ophthalmopathy was tested in an independent validation cohort of approximately 19 hyperthyroidism patients and 15 to 17 patients who later progressed to ophthalmopathy.

TCR beta CDR3 regions were amplified from RNA transcripts. The TCR CDR3 was subjected to a first round of RT-PCR using the HTBI primer set and the Qiagen OneStep RT-PCR kit. Libraries were constructed in a second round of multiplex PCR, after which size selection and purification were carried out. Libraries were sequenced paired-end with 100 bp reads on an Illumina HiSeq2000. The paper's processing steps were these. SOAPnuke was used to process the raw data, removing reads that contained adapters or uncalled bases, had a mean Phred below 15, or lacked an exact match to the constant primer or identifier. COPE v1.2.5 was used to merge the high-quality paired reads, and each unique nucleotide sequence was defined as a clonotype. MiTCR v1.1 was used to align clonotypes to the IMGT TRBV, TRBD and TRBJ reference segments. Only V-J combinations with frequency above 0.0001, covering 99.2% of repertoires, were analysed. The TCS score was defined as the ratio of F50 (clonal expansion) to E x V (chaos), calculated using BLOSUM62-based TCRdist between CDR3 peptides within each V-J. Welch's t-statistics and random forest reduced fewer than 600 V-J features to fewer than 15, which were used in a naive Bayes classifier (R e1071). In-frame beta chains were kept once TCRdb had trimmed the public reads at Q25 with fastp and called clones with MiXCR. Merged by CDR3 protein, the rows form single entries marked with the most common genes and DNA. None of the V and J calls come from the authors' own analysis; TCRdb made them. The sample data list roughly 260,000 distinct CDR3 sequences, and just over 14% of these were observed just once. The ten largest clones capture 13% of the sample.

Summary of the overall study and its limitations: Most expanded thyroid clonotypes (frequency above 0.001) were also found in blood, which suggests that blood repertoires may mirror thyroid immune responses. A 13 V-J signature model separated ophthalmopathy from stable hyperthyroidism, with roughly 88% sensitivity and 81% to 82% specificity in cross-validation and 80%/75% in testing. During validation, the model predicted progression to ophthalmopathy a median of roughly six months ahead of onset, with more than 55% sensitivity and 72.22% specificity. No statistical method was used to fix the sample size in advance, and group allocation was not hidden from the investigators.

Note on this clonotype: The specificity of this receptor is unknown. Base qualities are not at hand, and no much larger clone is one base apart.

The germline V gene supplies CDR1 MNHNS and CDR2 SASEGT. The CDR3 starts with the cysteine, ends with the phenylalanine, and has 16 residues. Of the read, only the CDR3 DNA is kept; its 48 bases are in frame from base 1. Here V drops 6 bases and J drops 7 bases, and the junction holds 12 bases not matched to any gene. Hyperthyroidism patients were newly diagnosed, with disease duration under 2 months, and aged 18 to 65 years. Any patient with an uncontrolled infection, another autoimmune disease, pregnancy or lactation was excluded. Clinical symptoms, serum thyroxine and TRAb, thyroid ultrasound, and orbital computed tomography formed the basis for the diagnoses. Blood from progressor patients was drawn when they were first diagnosed with hyperthyroidism, before any ophthalmopathy symptoms appeared. PBMCs were isolated from 8 to 10 ml of fresh peripheral blood by Ficoll-Paque density gradient centrifugation. Patients classed as progressors first received a Graves' hyperthyroidism diagnosis and then went on to develop ophthalmopathy during follow-up. Trizol reagent was used to extract total RNA, and RNA quality was then checked on an Agilent 2100 Bioanalyzer.

This receptor chain uses TRBV6-1 and TRBJ2-2; TRBD1 lines up with 9 middle nucleotides. This clonotype originated in a woman between 40 and 55 years old with Graves' hyperthyroidism that later progressed to Graves' ophthalmopathy. Sequencing was done on a sample of blood. The nucleotide sequence reads as follows: TGTGCCAGCAGGGACCCGGGACAGGGATTAATCGGGGAGCTGTTTTTT. This gives the protein CASRDPGQGLIGELFF.